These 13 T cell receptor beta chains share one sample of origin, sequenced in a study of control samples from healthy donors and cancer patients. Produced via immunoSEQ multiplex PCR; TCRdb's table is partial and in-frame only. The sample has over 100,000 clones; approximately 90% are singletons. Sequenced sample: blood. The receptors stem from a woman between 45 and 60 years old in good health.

Here the CDR3 reads CATSDLPGSTETQYF. The DNA of the CDR3 is TGTGCCACCAGTGATTTGCCAGGGTCCACAGAGACCCAGTACTTC. The chain joins TRBV24-1 to TRBJ2-5; a possible D gene is TRBD1 (5 bases). Germline V lookup: CDR1 KGHDR, CDR2 SFDVKD. The CDR3 length is 15 residues. Trimming took 0 bases from V and 4 from J, leaving 11 bases between them.

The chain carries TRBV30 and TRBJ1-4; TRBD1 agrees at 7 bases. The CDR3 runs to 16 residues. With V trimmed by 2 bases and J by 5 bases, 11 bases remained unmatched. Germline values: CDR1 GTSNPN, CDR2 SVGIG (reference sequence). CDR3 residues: CAWSTLLTGMNEKLFF. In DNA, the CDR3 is TGTGCCTGGAGTACCCTATTGACAGGGATGAATGAAAAACTGTTTTTT.

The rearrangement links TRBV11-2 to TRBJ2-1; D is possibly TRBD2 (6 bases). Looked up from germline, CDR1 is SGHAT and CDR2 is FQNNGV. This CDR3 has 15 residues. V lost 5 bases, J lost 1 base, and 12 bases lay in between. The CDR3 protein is CASSVVGGSYNEQFF. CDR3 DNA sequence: TGTGCCAGCAGCGTTGTCGGGGGATCCTACAATGAGCAGTTCTTC.

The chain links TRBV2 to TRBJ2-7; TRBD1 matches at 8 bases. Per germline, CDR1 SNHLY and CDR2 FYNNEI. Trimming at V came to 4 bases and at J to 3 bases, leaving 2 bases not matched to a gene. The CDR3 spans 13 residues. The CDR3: CASSGDRGYEQYF. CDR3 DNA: TGTGCCAGCAGTGGAGACAGGGGCTACGAGCAGTACTTC.

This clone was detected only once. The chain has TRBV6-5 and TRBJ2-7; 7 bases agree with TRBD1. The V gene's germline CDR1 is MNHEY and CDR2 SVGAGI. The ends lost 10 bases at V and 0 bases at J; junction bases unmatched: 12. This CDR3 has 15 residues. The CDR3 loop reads CATHRGPTYSYEQYF. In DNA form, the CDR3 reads TGTGCCACTCACAGGGGCCCGACGTACTCCTACGAGCAGTACTTC.

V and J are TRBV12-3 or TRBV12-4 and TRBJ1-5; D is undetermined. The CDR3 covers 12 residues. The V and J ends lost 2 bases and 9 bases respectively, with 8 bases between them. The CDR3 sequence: CASSLFRGPQHF. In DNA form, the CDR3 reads TGTGCCAGCAGTTTATTTCGCGGGCCCCAGCATTTT.

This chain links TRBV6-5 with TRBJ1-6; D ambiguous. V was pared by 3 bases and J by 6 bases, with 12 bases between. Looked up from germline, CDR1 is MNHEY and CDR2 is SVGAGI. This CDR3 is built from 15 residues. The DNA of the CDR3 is TGTGCCAGCAGTTATTCGACCCCTTCTAATTCACCCCTCCACTTT. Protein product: CASSYSTPSNSPLHF.

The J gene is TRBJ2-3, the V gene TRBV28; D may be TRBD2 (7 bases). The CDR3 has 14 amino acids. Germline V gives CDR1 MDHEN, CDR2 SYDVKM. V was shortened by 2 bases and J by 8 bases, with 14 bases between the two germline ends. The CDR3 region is CASSLLLGGGTQYF. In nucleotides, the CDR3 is TGTGCCAGCAGTTTACTTTTAGGGGGGGGTACGCAGTATTTT. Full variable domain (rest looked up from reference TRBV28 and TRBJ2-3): DVKVTQSSRYLVKRTGEKVFLECVQDMDHENMFWYRQDPGLGLRLIYFSYDVKMKEKGDIPEGYSVSREKKERFSLILESASTNQTSMYLCASSLLLGGGTQYFGPGTRLTVL.

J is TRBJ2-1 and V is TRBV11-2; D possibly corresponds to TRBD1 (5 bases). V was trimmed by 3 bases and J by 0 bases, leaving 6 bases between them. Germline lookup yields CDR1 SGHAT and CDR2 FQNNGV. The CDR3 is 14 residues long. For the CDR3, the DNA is TGTGCCAGCAGCTTTAGGGGCTCCTACAATGAGCAGTTCTTC. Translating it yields CASSFRGSYNEQFF.

This CDR3 reads CASSLTSPYEQYV. The CDR3 nucleotides read TGTGCCAGCAGCTTGACTAGCCCGTACGAGCAGTACGTC. V is TRBV11-2 and J is TRBJ2-7, with TRBD2 matching over 7 bases. Trimming cost V 3 bases and J 4 bases; bases outside gene matches: 3. This CDR3 is 13 amino acids long. CDR1 is SGHAT, CDR2 FQNNGV, per germline.

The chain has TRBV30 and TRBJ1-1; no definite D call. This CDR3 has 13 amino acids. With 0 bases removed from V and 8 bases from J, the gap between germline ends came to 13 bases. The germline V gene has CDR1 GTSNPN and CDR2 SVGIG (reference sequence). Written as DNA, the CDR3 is TGTGCCTGGAGTGTTAGGGCCCACCCCGAAGCTTTCTTT. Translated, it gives CAWSVRAHPEAFF.

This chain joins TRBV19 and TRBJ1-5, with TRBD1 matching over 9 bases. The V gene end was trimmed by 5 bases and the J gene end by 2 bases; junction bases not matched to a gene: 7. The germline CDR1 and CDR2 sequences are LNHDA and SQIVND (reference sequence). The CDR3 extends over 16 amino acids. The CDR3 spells CASSPTGGAGNQPQHF. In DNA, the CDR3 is TGTGCCAGTAGTCCTACAGGGGGCGCGGGCAATCAGCCCCAGCATTTT. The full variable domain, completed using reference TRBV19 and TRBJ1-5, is DGGITQSPKYLFRKEGQNVTLSCEQNLNHDAMYWYRQDPGQGLRLIYYSQIVNDFQKGDIAEGYSVSREKKESFPLTVTSAQKNPTAFYLCASSPTGGAGNQPQHFGDGTRLSIL.

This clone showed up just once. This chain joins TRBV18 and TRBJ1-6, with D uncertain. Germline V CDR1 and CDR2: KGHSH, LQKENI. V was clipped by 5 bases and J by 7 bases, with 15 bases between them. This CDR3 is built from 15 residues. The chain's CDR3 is CASSLFEPLNSPLHF. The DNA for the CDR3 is TGTGCCAGCTCATTATTCGAGCCCCTAAATTCACCCCTCCACTTT.